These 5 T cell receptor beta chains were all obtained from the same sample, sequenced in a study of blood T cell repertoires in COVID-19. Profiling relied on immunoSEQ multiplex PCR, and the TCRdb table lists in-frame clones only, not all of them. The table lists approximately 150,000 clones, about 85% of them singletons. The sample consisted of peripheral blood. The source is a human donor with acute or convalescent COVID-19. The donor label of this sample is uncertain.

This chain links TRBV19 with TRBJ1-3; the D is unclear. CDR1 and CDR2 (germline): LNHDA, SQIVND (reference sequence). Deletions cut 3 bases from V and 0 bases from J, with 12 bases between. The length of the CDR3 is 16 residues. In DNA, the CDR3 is TGTGCCAGTAGTATTCTCGTGGCGGCCTCTGGAAACACCATATATTTT. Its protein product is CASSILVAASGNTIYF.

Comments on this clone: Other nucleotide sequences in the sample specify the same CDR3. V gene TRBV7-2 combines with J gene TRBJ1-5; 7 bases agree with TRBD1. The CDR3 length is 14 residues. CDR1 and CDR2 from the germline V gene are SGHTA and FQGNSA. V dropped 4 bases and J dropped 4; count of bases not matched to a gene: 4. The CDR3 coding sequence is TGTGCCAGCAGCTCTCAGGGGGGAAATCAGCCCCAGCATTTT. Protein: CASSSQGGNQPQHF.

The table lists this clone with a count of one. The CDR3, as DNA: TGCGCCAGCAGCTTGGGCACCCAGGATGAAAAACTGTTTTTT. This translates into CASSLGTQDEKLFF. The gene calls are TRBV5-1 and TRBJ1-4, with no clear D. Germline V gene data show CDR1 as SGHRS and CDR2 as YFSETQ. V was clipped by 0 bases and J by 6 bases, with 9 bases between them. This CDR3 spans 14 amino acids.

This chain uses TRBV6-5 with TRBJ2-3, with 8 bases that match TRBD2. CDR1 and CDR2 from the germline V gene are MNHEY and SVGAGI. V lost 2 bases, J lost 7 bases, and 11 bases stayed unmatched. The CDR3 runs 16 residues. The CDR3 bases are TGTGCCAGCAGTTACGCATCGGGGGGGGCCCCATATACGCAGTATTTT. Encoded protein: CASSYASGGAPYTQYF.

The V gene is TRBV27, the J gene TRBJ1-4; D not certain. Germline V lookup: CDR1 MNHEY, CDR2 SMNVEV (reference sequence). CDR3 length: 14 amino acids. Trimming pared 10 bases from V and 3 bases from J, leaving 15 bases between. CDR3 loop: CATGEQQSNEKLFF. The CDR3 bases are TGTGCCACCGGGGAACAGCAGTCTAATGAAAAACTGTTTTTT.